These T cell receptor beta chains were read from a single sample in a study of T cell responses to AZD1222 COVID-19 vaccine. The data were produced by immunoSEQ multiplex PCR, yet TCRdb's version contains in-frame clones alone and is incomplete. The sample records under 200,000 clones, more than 90% being singletons. Source: peripheral blood, taken 28 days after the second dose of the MenACWY control vaccine. These receptors all come from an adult who received the MenACWY meningococcal vaccine as a control. CDR3s include the opening cysteine and the closing phenylalanine or tryptophan. The D gene is left open where the match is weak. Where a row states a size, it is once, few, many or the class of an expanded clone; other rows omit it.

v_gene: TRBV19; d_gene: TRBD1; j_gene: TRBJ1-5; abundance: .; CDR3nt: TGTGCCAGTACCAACCCCCGGGCGACAGGGTACAATCAGCCCCAGCATTTT; CDR3aa: CASTNPRATGYNQPQHF
v_gene: TRBV7-2; d_gene: TRBD2; j_gene: TRBJ2-1; abundance: once; CDR3nt: TGTGCCAGCAGCTTAGTTAGCGGGGCTAACAATGAGCAGTTCTTC; CDR3aa: CASSLVSGANNEQFF
v_gene: TRBV19; d_gene: .; j_gene: TRBJ2-2; abundance: .; CDR3nt: TGTGCCAGTAGTATAGATCCGGGCGCCGGGGAGCTGTTTTTT; CDR3aa: CASSIDPGAGELFF
v_gene: TRBV7-2; d_gene: .; j_gene: TRBJ2-3; abundance: .; CDR3nt: TGTGCCAGCAGCTTGACATCAGATACGCAGTATTTT; CDR3aa: CASSLTSDTQYF
v_gene: TRBV28; d_gene: TRBD1; j_gene: TRBJ1-4; abundance: .; CDR3nt: TGTGCCTCGGCTGGGACAGGGGGCCACCATGAAAAACTGTTTTTT; CDR3aa: CASAGTGGHHEKLFF
v_gene: TRBV2; d_gene: TRBD1; j_gene: TRBJ1-1; abundance: .; CDR3nt: TGTGCCAGCAGTTCCGGGACAGGGCACATGAACACTGAAGCTTTCTTT; CDR3aa: CASSSGTGHMNTEAFF
v_gene: TRBV15; d_gene: .; j_gene: TRBJ1-5; abundance: .; CDR3nt: TGTGCCACCAGCAGAGATGCAGGGAAAAGAAGCAATCAGCCCCAGCATTTT; CDR3aa: CATSRDAGKRSNQPQHF
v_gene: TRBV9; d_gene: .; j_gene: TRBJ2-3; abundance: .; CDR3nt: TGTGCCAGCAGCGCTAGAGATCCCACAGATACGCAGTATTTT; CDR3aa: CASSARDPTDTQYF
v_gene: TRBV30; d_gene: .; j_gene: TRBJ1-2; abundance: .; CDR3nt: TGTGCCTGGAGTGTAATTGGCCTCTTGACCGTCTATGGCTACACCTTC; CDR3aa: CAWSVIGLLTVYGYTF
v_gene: TRBV2; d_gene: .; j_gene: TRBJ1-1; abundance: .; CDR3nt: TGTGCCGGCTCTCCGGCCACTGAAGCTTTCTTT; CDR3aa: CAGSPATEAFF